The clone carrying this TCR beta chain was recorded at least ten times. The antigen is undetermined. The data belong to a study of glioma-infiltrating T cells. V lost 6 bases and J lost 4, with 10 bases in between. The CDR3 covers 12 residues. Study outcomes and limitations: Above-expected tissue-blood divergence occurred in all gliomas, most in low-grade ones.

The iRepertoire nested amplicon-rescue multiplex PCR amplified TCR alpha and beta CDR3s from RNA. TCRdb processed the multiplex PCR reads anew with MiXCR; each CDR3 protein has one entry. The sample lists around 100,000 distinct CDR3 sequences; about 30% were seen once. The sequence was obtained from a human donor with low-grade glioma or glioblastoma, undergoing nonglioma brain surgery, or in good health (not recorded which). V usage is TRBV12-3 or TRBV12-4 and J usage is TRBJ2-7, with D hard to call. The material sequenced was glioma tissue, nonneoplastic brain tissue, or PBMCs (not recorded which). The CDR3, as DNA: TGTGCCAGCAGATACGGACCTTACGAGCAGTACTTC. Its translation is CASRYGPYEQYF.